This is a list of T cell receptor beta chains from one sample in a study of cytotoxic CD8 clonotypes in ibrutinib-treated CLL. Profiled with immunoSEQ multiplex PCR; TCRdb holds only in-frame clones, not every one. The data hold about 130,000 clones, with approximately 80% observed a single time. The source was PBMCs, collected after 12 months of ibrutinib treatment. All receptors derive from a human donor with chronic lymphocytic leukemia. CDR3s leave out the opening cysteine and the closing phenylalanine or tryptophan. D genes are given only for firm matches.

TRBV6-6	TRBJ2-2	TRBD2	ASSYSLAGVVGELF
TRBV25-1	TRBJ2-2	TRBD1	ASRRQGYTGELF
TRBV9	TRBJ2-7	TRBD2	ASSPTSGRTYEQY
TRBV20-1	TRBJ2-7	TRBD2	SASGRDEQY
TRBV7-6	TRBJ2-7	TRBD2	ASSLASSGGNEQY
TRBV29-1	TRBJ2-3	TRBD2	SVLPSGTSTDTQY
TRBV7-3	TRBJ2-1	TRBD2	ASSSTSGSSYNEQF
TRBV10-2	TRBJ2-1	TRBD2	ASREFLAGGNEQF
TRBV5-1	TRBJ2-5	-	ASSLAALAEETQY
TRBV5-1	TRBJ2-7	TRBD1	ASSLDRGTVYEQY
TRBV30	TRBJ2-2	-	AWTQRSDTGELF
TRBV30	TRBJ1-1	TRBD1	AWSHRGIDTEAF
TRBV7-8	TRBJ1-1	-	ASSEGSLNTEAF
TRBV25-1	TRBJ2-1	-	ASSDRLATLGDEQF
TRBV5-8	TRBJ2-3	TRBD2	ASSLGLAGGLTDTQY
TRBV9	TRBJ2-5	TRBD2	ASSAGLAGVGWGETQY
TRBV5-4	TRBJ1-3	-	ASSLGNGGNTIY
TRBV27	TRBJ1-1	-	ASSLSRDTEAF
TRBV7-9	TRBJ1-4	-	ASSERGSREKLF
TRBV11-3	TRBJ2-3	-	ASSLATGTDSHGTQY
TRBV9	TRBJ2-6	TRBD2	ASSVRLAGFTGANVLT
TRBV2	TRBJ1-1	-	ASSGGYGTEAF
TRBV7-2	TRBJ1-4	-	ASRPPGPTGLF
TRBV5-4	TRBJ1-3	TRBD1	ASSPQTGLSSGNTIY
TRBV19	TRBJ2-7	-	ASSKTPYEQY
TRBV5-4	TRBJ1-1	TRBD1	ASSRGQGVFTEAF
TRBV6-5	TRBJ2-7	TRBD1	ASTPDRDLIYEQY
TRBV19	TRBJ2-7	TRBD2	ASSPGLASDYEQY
TRBV7-9	TRBJ2-1	TRBD2	ASSFTSGINEQF